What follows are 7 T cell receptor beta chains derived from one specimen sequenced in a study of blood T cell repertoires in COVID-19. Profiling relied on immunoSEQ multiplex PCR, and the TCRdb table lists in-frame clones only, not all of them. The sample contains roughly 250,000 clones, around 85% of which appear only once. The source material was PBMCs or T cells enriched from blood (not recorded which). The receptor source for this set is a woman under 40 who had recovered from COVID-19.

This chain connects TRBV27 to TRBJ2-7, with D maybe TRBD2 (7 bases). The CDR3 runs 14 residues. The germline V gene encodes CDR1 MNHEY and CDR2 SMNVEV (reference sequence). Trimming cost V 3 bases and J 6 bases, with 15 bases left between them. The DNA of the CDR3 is TGTGCCAGCAGTTTTATTCCAAGGGGGGGCGAGCAGTACTTC. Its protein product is CASSFIPRGGEQYF.

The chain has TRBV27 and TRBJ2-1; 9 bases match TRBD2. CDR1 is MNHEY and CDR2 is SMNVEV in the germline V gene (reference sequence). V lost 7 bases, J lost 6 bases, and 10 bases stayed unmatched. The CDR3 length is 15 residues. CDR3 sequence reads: CASTSGTSSINEQFF. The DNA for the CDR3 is TGTGCCAGCACCTCCGGGACTAGCTCAATCAATGAGCAGTTCTTC.

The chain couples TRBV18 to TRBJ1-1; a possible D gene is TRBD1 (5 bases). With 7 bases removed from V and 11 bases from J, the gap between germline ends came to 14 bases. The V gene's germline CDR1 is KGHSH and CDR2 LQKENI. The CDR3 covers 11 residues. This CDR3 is CASFGGIGAFF. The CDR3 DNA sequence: TGTGCCAGCTTTGGGGGGATTGGGGCTTTCTTT.

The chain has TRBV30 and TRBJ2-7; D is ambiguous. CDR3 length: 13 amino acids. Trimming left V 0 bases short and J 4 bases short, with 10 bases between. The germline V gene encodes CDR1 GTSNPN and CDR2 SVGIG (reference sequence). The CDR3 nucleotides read TGTGCCTGGAGTGTAAATGAGAGATACGAGCAGTACTTC. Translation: CAWSVNERYEQYF.

CDR3: CASSDVVQGTDTQYF. For the CDR3, the DNA is TGTGCCAGCAGTGATGTGGTCCAGGGAACAGATACGCAGTATTTT. V is TRBV6-1 and J is TRBJ2-3; perhaps TRBD1 as D (5 bases). The germline gives CDR1 MNHNS, CDR2 SASEGT. The ends were cut back, 3 bases at V and 3 bases at J, with 13 bases in the middle. The CDR3 is made up of 15 amino acids.

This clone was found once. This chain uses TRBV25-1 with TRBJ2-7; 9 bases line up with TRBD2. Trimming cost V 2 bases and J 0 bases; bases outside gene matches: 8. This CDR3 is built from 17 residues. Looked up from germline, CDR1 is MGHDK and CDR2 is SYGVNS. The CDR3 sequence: CASSEDLSGRNSYEQYF. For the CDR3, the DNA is TGTGCCAGCAGTGAAGACCTCAGCGGGAGGAACTCCTACGAGCAGTACTTC.

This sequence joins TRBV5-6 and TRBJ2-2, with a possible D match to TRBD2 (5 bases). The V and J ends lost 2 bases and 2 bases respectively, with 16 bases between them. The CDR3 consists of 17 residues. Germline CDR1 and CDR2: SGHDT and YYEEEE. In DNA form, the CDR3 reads TGTGCCAGCAGCTTCTCGCGGGCGGAGCTCAACACCGGGGAGCTGTTTTTT. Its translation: CASSFSRAELNTGELFF.